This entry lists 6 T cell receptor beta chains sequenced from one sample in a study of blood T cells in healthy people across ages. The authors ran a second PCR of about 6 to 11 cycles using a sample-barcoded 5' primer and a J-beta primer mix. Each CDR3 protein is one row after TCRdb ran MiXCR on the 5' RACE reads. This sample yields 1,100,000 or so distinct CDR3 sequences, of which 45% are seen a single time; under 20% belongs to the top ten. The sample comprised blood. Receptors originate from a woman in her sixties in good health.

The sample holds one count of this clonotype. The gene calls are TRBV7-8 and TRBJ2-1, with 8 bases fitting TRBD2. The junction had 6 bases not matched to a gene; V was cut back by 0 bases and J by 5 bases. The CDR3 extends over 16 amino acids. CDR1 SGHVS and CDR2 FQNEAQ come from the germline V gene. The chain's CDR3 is CASSLAALAEHNEQFF. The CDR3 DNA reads TGTGCCAGCAGCTTAGCGGCACTAGCGGAACACAATGAGCAGTTCTTC.

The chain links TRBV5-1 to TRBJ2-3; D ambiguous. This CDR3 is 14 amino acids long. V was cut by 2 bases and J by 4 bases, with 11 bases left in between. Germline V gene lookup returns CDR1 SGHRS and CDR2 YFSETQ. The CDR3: CASSLPAGSDTQYF. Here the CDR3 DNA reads TGCGCCAGCAGCTTACCCGCCGGATCAGATACGCAGTATTTT.

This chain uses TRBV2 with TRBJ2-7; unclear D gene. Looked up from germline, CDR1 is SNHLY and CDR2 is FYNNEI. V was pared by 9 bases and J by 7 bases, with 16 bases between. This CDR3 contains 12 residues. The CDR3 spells CARSLYKNEQYF. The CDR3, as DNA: TGTGCCAGGTCCCTGTATAAAAATGAGCAGTACTTC.

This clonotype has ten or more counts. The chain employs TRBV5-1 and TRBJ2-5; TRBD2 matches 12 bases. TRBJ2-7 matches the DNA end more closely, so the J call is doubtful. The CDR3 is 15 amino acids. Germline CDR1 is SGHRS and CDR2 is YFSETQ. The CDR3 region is CASSPTSGRSLEQYF. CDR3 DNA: TGCGCCAGCAGCCCGACTAGCGGGAGATCCCTCGAGCAGTACTTC.

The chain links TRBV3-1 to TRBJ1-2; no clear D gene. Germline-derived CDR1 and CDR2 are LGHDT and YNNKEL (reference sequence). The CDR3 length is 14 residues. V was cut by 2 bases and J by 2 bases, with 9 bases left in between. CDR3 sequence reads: CASSQTDLNYGYTF. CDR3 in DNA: TGTGCCAGCAGCCAAACTGACCTAAACTATGGCTACACCTTC.

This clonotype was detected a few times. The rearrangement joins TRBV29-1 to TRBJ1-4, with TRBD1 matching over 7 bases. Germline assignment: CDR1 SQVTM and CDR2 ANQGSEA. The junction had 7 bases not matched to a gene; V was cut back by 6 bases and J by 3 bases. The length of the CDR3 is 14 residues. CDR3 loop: CSVRQGSSNEKLFF. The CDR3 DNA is TGCAGCGTGCGACAGGGATCGTCTAATGAAAAACTGTTTTTT. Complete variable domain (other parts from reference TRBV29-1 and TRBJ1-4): SAVISQKPSRDICQRGTSLTIQCQVDSQVTMMFWYRQQPGQSLTLIATANQGSEATYESGFVIDKFPISRPNLTFSTLTVSNMSPEDSSIYLCSVRQGSSNEKLFFGSGTQLSVL.